These 30 T cell receptor beta chains were sequenced from one sample in a study of OX40 agonist ivuxolimab in advanced cancers. Some clones are missing from TCRdb's copy, which holds only in-frame ones; the method was immunoSEQ multiplex PCR. The sample includes approximately 34,000 clones, roughly 86% of them seen just once. This specimen was CD4+ or CD8+ T cells sorted from blood, taken in a trial of the OX40 agonist ivuxolimab. These TCRs come from an adult with an advanced solid tumor such as melanoma, head and neck, liver or kidney cancer.

The chain recombines TRBV7-9 with TRBJ2-1; D is unclear. The CDR3 totals 14 residues. V was shortened by 3 bases and J by 5 bases, with 11 bases between the two germline ends. CDR1 and CDR2 (germline): SEHNR, FQNEAQ (reference sequence). The CDR3 DNA is TGTGCCAGCAGCTTTCAAAGCGACCACAATGAGCAGTTCTTC. Protein product: CASSFQSDHNEQFF.

The chain is built from TRBV6-4 and TRBJ2-3; D is ambiguous. The CDR3 covers 13 residues. CDR1 is MRHNA, CDR2 SNTAGT, per germline. V was trimmed by 5 bases and J by 2 bases, leaving 8 bases between them. The CDR3 reads CASSPAYTDTQYF. For the CDR3, the DNA is TGTGCCAGCAGTCCTGCTTACACAGATACGCAGTATTTT.

V gene TRBV28 combines with J gene TRBJ2-7; TRBD2 matches at 9 bases. From germline, CDR1 is MDHEN and CDR2 SYDVKM. Unmatched junction bases numbered 7, after V lost 5 bases and J lost 2 bases. The CDR3 spans 15 residues. CDR3 in amino acids: CASSAIAGEAYEQYF. The CDR3 bases are TGTGCCAGCAGTGCAATAGCGGGGGAGGCCTACGAGCAGTACTTC.

The V gene is TRBV4-1, the J gene TRBJ2-7; D remains unclear. CDR3 size: 15 residues. V was shortened by 1 base and J by 2 bases, with 12 bases between the two germline ends. Germline CDR1 reads MGHRA; CDR2 reads YSYEKL. The CDR3, as DNA: TGCGCCAGCAGCCAAGGACCTCTGGGCACCTACGAGCAGTACTTC. Protein sequence: CASSQGPLGTYEQYF.

The chain uses TRBV28 and TRBJ2-7; the match to TRBD1 covers 7 bases. Per the germline V gene, CDR1 is MDHEN and CDR2 is SYDVKM. The trim removed 3 bases at V and 3 bases at J, leaving 8 bases unmatched. The CDR3 is made up of 15 amino acids. The CDR3 region has the DNA TGTGCCAGCAGTTTCGGGCAGACAGGGAACTACGAGCAGTACTTC. Translation: CASSFGQTGNYEQYF.

This chain connects TRBV7-9 to TRBJ2-7; no reliable D call. The CDR3 contains 13 residues. V was pared by 4 bases and J by 9 bases, with 16 bases between. Per germline, CDR1 SEHNR and CDR2 FQNEAQ (reference sequence). The CDR3 sequence is CASSSPRLPWQYF. The DNA for the CDR3 is TGTGCCAGCAGCTCCCCACGGCTTCCGTGGCAGTACTTC.

The CDR3 coding sequence is TGCGCCAGCAGCCAAGATCCCAACACTGAAGCTTTCTTT. It yields the protein CASSQDPNTEAFF. The V call is TRBV4-1, the J call TRBJ1-1; the D is unclear. V lost 0 bases and J 2 bases, leaving 4 bases between the germline ends. The V gene's germline CDR1 is MGHRA and CDR2 YSYEKL. The CDR3 is 13 amino acids.

V and J are TRBV30 and TRBJ2-7; 7 bases are shared with TRBD1. The trim removed 2 bases at V and 7 bases at J, leaving 11 bases unmatched. The CDR3 covers 14 residues. Germline CDR1 and CDR2: GTSNPN and SVGIG (reference sequence). Written as DNA, the CDR3 is TGTGCCTGGAGTCATGGCCAGGGGGTCGATGAGCAGTACTTC. Translation gives CAWSHGQGVDEQYF. Combining the CDR3 with reference TRBV30 and TRBJ2-7 gives the whole variable domain SQTIHQWPATLVQPVGSPLSLECTVEGTSNPNLYWYRQAAGRGLQLLFYSVGIGQISSEVPQNLSASRPQDRQFILSSKKLLLSDSGFYLCAWSHGQGVDEQYFGPGTRLTVT.

The V and J genes are TRBV7-6 and TRBJ2-3; D remains unclear. This CDR3 contains 12 residues. Per the germline V gene, CDR1 is SGHVS and CDR2 is FNYEAQ. Between the trimmed V and J ends, which lost 1 base and 4 bases, there was a span of 3 bases. The CDR3 region is CASSLVSDTQYF. CDR3 coding DNA: TGTGCCAGCAGCTTAGTCTCAGATACGCAGTATTTT.

The V call is TRBV7-9, the J call TRBJ2-1; a possible D gene is TRBD1 (5 bases). Germline assignment: CDR1 SEHNR and CDR2 FQNEAQ (reference sequence). The CDR3 totals 12 residues. V gave up 6 bases and J gave up 8 bases, with 11 bases separating them. The CDR3 DNA reads TGTGCCAGCAGTCTTATAGGGGATGAGCAGTTCTTC. This encodes CASSLIGDEQFF.

The genes are TRBV9 and TRBJ1-2; D unresolved. The CDR3 sequence is 11 residues long. Germline CDR1 SGDLS, CDR2 YYNGEE. The V end was cut by 0 bases, the J end by 8 bases, with 5 bases between. The DNA of the CDR3 is TGTGCCAGCAGCGTAGGCGGCGGCTACACCTTC. It is translated as CASSVGGGYTF.

The chain recombines TRBV4-3 with TRBJ1-1; D is ambiguous. The germline V gene has CDR1 LGHNA and CDR2 YSLEER. This CDR3 is 15 amino acids long. V was cut by 0 bases and J by 3 bases, with 11 bases left in between. This chain's CDR3 is CASSQEPGLDTEAFF. DNA of the CDR3: TGCGCCAGCAGCCAAGAACCCGGGCTAGACACTGAAGCTTTCTTT.

This rearrangement joins TRBV30 to TRBJ1-3; no clear D gene. Germline-derived CDR1 and CDR2 are GTSNPN and SVGIG (reference sequence). V dropped 8 bases and J dropped 2 bases, with 7 bases sitting between them. This CDR3 region has 11 residues. CDR3 region: CAHGPGNTIYF. In nucleotides, the CDR3 is TGTGCCCACGGACCTGGAAACACCATATATTTT.

This chain links TRBV19 with TRBJ1-1, with TRBD1 identical over 8 bases. V trimming: 6 bases; J trimming: 1 base; junction bases outside the gene matches: 4. The CDR3 spans 14 residues. Looked up from germline, CDR1 is LNHDA and CDR2 is SQIVND (reference sequence). CDR3 bases: TGTGCCAGTAGCTCCGACAGGGGGAACACTGAAGCTTTCTTT. It yields the protein CASSSDRGNTEAFF.

This chain joins TRBV7-6 and TRBJ2-3; TRBD2 might be the D (6 bases). Trimming left V 1 base short and J 4 bases short, with 12 bases between. Germline CDR1 SGHVS, CDR2 FNYEAQ. CDR3 size: 15 residues. CDR3 DNA sequence: TGTGCCAGCAGCTTAGGACTAGGAATGGCAGATACGCAGTATTTT. Protein: CASSLGLGMADTQYF.

The chain joins TRBV7-6 to TRBJ1-3; D is uncertain. The CDR3 spans 14 residues. Germline V gene sequence: CDR1 SGHVS, CDR2 FNYEAQ. V was clipped by 3 bases and J by 3 bases, with 9 bases between them. In DNA form, the CDR3 reads TGTGCCAGCAGCTTCAGCAGCGGTGGAAACACCATATATTTT. Encoded protein: CASSFSSGGNTIYF.

The rearrangement joins TRBV18 to TRBJ2-2; 7 nucleotides align to TRBD2. Per the germline V gene, CDR1 is KGHSH and CDR2 is LQKENI. The CDR3 is made up of 18 amino acids. Trimming at V came to 3 bases and at J to 0 bases, leaving 10 bases not matched to a gene. The DNA of the CDR3 is TGTGCCAGCTCACCTTCTCCCAGCGGGGATGCGAACACCGGGGAGCTGTTTTTT. It encodes CASSPSPSGDANTGELFF.

This clone is labeled medium-sized. V is TRBV27 and J is TRBJ2-3, with 7 nucleotides matching TRBD1. This CDR3 spans 15 amino acids. Germline V CDR1 and CDR2: MNHEY, SMNVEV (reference sequence). V lost 3 bases, J lost 3 bases, and 6 bases stayed unmatched. The CDR3: CASSLYQGQTDTQYF. In nucleotides, the CDR3 is TGTGCCAGCAGTTTGTATCAGGGACAGACAGATACGCAGTATTTT.

The chain employs TRBV19 and TRBJ2-7; 8 nucleotides match TRBD1. J lost 4 bases, V lost 5 bases, and 7 bases had no gene match. Germline V gives CDR1 LNHDA, CDR2 SQIVND (reference sequence). CDR3 length: 14 amino acids. The CDR3, as DNA: TGTGCCAGTAGTGACGGGACAGGTCCTTACGAGCAGTACTTC. It codes for CASSDGTGPYEQYF.

The V and J genes are TRBV19 and TRBJ2-1; TRBD2 agrees at 10 bases. With V trimmed by 3 bases and J by 6 bases, 5 bases remained unmatched. The CDR3 extends over 15 amino acids. Per germline, CDR1 LNHDA and CDR2 SQIVND (reference sequence). Here the CDR3 reads CASSISAGGFNEQFF. CDR3 DNA: TGTGCCAGTAGTATCTCAGCGGGGGGGTTCAATGAGCAGTTCTTC.

This clone was seen more than once but under ten times. The same CDR3 also results from other DNA sequences found in this sample. The chain combines TRBV6-5 with TRBJ1-5; D not certain. Germline V gene data show CDR1 as MNHEY and CDR2 as SVGAGI. Trimming stripped 6 bases from V and 3 bases from J, with 9 bases between. The CDR3 totals 13 residues. The CDR3 DNA reads as TGTGCCAGCAGGGCAGGAAACAATCAGCCCCAGCATTTT. The encoded protein is CASRAGNNQPQHF.

This clone was found a few times. The chain carries TRBV2 and TRBJ2-5; D uncertain. V lost 4 bases and J lost 4, with 10 bases in between. Germline lookup yields CDR1 SNHLY and CDR2 FYNNEI. The CDR3 is 13 amino acids. CDR3 DNA sequence: TGTGCCAGCAGTGCGATTGGCTTAGAGACCCAGTACTTC. It encodes CASSAIGLETQYF.

The chain couples TRBV19 to TRBJ2-3; no reliable D call. The V gene lost 5 bases and the J gene lost 2 bases, with 8 bases spanning the gap. The germline gives CDR1 LNHDA, CDR2 SQIVND (reference sequence). The CDR3 runs 13 residues. The CDR3 DNA reads TGTGCCAGTAGTCGTATTCTCACAGATACGCAGTATTTT. Its translation: CASSRILTDTQYF.

The V gene is TRBV28, the J gene TRBJ2-7; a possible D gene is TRBD1 (5 bases). V gave up 3 bases and J gave up 2 bases, with 8 bases separating them. Germline loops: CDR1 MDHEN, CDR2 SYDVKM. This CDR3 comprises 13 residues. The CDR3 nucleotides read TGTGCCAGCAGTTTTGACAGAGCCTACGAGCAGTACTTC. Translating gives CASSFDRAYEQYF.

This clone was counted between two and nine times. The J gene is TRBJ2-7, the V gene TRBV5-1, with no clear D. Germline V gene lookup returns CDR1 SGHRS and CDR2 YFSETQ. The CDR3 totals 14 residues. Trimming cost V 0 bases and J 5 bases, with 12 bases left between them. The CDR3: CASSLANGYDEQYF. The CDR3 bases are TGCGCCAGCAGCTTGGCAAACGGGTACGACGAGCAGTACTTC.

The chain combines TRBV12-5 with TRBJ2-3, with a tentative D call TRBD2 (5 bases). Between the trimmed V and J ends, which lost 5 bases and 6 bases, there was a span of 9 bases. Germline-derived CDR1 and CDR2 are LGHNT and FRNRAP. CDR3 length: 12 residues. Here the CDR3 reads CASGLGEDTQYF. Written as DNA, the CDR3 is TGTGCTAGTGGTCTCGGGGAGGATACGCAGTATTTT.

The rearrangement joins TRBV5-1 to TRBJ1-1; tentative D call: TRBD1 (5 bases). The ends were cut back, 2 bases at V and 3 bases at J, with 20 bases in the middle. Per germline, CDR1 SGHRS and CDR2 YFSETQ. The length of the CDR3 is 17 residues. Written as DNA, the CDR3 is TGCGCCAGCAGCTTCAGGGTAAGAGAAAGTTCGGACACTGAAGCTTTCTTT. This encodes CASSFRVRESSDTEAFF.

This CDR3 reads CASSPGQGVDYGYTF. CDR3 nucleotides: TGTGCCAGCAGCCCCGGACAGGGAGTCGACTATGGCTACACCTTC. This chain uses TRBV5-5 with TRBJ1-2; TRBD1 aligns across 8 bases. The ends lost 4 bases at V and 3 bases at J; junction bases unmatched: 8. Germline V CDR1 and CDR2: SGHKS, YYEKEE (reference sequence). This CDR3 spans 15 amino acids. The full variable domain, with the rest looked up from reference TRBV5-5 and TRBJ1-2, is DAGVTQSPTHLIKTRGQQVTLRCSPISGHKSVSWYQQVLGQGPQFIFQYYEKEERGRGNFPDRFSARQFPNYSSELNVNALLLGDSALYLCASSPGQGVDYGYTFGSGTRLTVV.

The rearrangement uses TRBV5-6 and TRBJ2-1; 7 bases align to TRBD1. The CDR3 has 13 amino acids. Trimming took 4 bases from V and 7 from J; bases not matched to a gene: 5. Germline loops: CDR1 SGHDT, CDR2 YYEEEE. The CDR3 DNA reads as TGTGCCAGCAGCACGGGACAGCTGAATGAGCAGTTCTTC. Protein sequence: CASSTGQLNEQFF.

The CDR3 coding sequence is TGCGCCAGCAGCCAAGAAGGAGTAGACGACGAGCAGTACTTC. Its protein is CASSQEGVDDEQYF. The chain uses TRBV4-3 and TRBJ2-7, with no clear D. V was shortened by 0 bases and J by 5 bases, with 11 bases between the two germline ends. From germline, CDR1 is LGHNA and CDR2 YSLEER. The CDR3 contains 14 residues.